The entry that follows covers one TCR beta chain sequence. Authors' analysis steps: Estimation of nucleated cell counts was performed using reference gene primer amplification. TCRdb keeps only in-frame clones here, not all; method: immunoSEQ multiplex PCR. V, J and clone size reflect that table, while D and trimming were determined from the DNA. The sample holds 90,000 to 120,000 clones, 70% to 90% seen once. The entry originates in a study of blood T cell repertoires in COVID-19. Study details: T cells, B-cell-depleted T cells, or PBMCs provided the cDNA or gDNA that served as material.

Sequencing was done on a sample of peripheral blood. The receptor was isolated from a man in his fifties or sixties with active or convalescent COVID-19.

CDR3 sequence (DNA): TGCGCCAGCAGCCCCTATCACCCTACTAGCGGGAGATACAATGAGCAGTTCTTC. Protein product: CASSPYHPTSGRYNEQFF. The chain uses TRBV4-3 and TRBJ2-1; 11 positions match TRBD2. Germline assignment: CDR1 LGHNA and CDR2 YSLEER. The ends lost 4 bases at V and 4 bases at J; junction bases unmatched: 12. The CDR3 is 18 residues long.